This TCR beta chain was sequenced during a study of blood T cell repertoires in COVID-19. Across the whole study: Sample material is recorded as cDNA or gDNA derived from T cells, B-cell-depleted T cells, or PBMCs.

The germline CDR1 and CDR2 sequences are SGHNT and YYREEE (reference sequence). V shed 7 bases, J shed 8 bases, and the junction held 6 bases outside the gene matches. This CDR3 has 13 residues. Per the original methods: Reference gene primer amplification in the assay estimated nucleated cell counts. The data were produced by immunoSEQ multiplex PCR, yet TCRdb's version contains in-frame clones alone and is incomplete. V and J calls and clone size are given by that table; D and trimming were obtained from the DNA. In the table there are just under 150,000 clones, over 85% of which are singletons. The rearrangement uses TRBV5-4 and TRBJ1-6; 7 nucleotides agree with TRBD1. Sequencing input: peripheral blood. The receptor's source is a human donor in a cohort sampled during active COVID-19. In DNA, the CDR3 is TGTGCCAGCTCAGACAGGGTCGATTCACCCCTCCACTTT. It encodes CASSDRVDSPLHF. The variable domain in full, with the rest retrieved from reference TRBV5-4 and TRBJ1-6, is ETGVTQSPTHLIKTRGQQVTLRCSSQSGHNTVSWYQQALGQGPQFIFQYYREEENGRGNFPPRFSGLQFPNYSSELNVNALELDDSALYLCASSDRVDSPLHFGNGTRLTVT.